This entry features one T cell receptor beta chain sequence. This sample is part of a study of blood T cell repertoires in COVID-19. The table came from immunoSEQ multiplex PCR; TCRdb's copy has only in-frame clones and leaves some out. The table lists about 140,000 clones, around 81% of them singletons. Germline V CDR1 and CDR2: LNHDA, SQIVND (reference sequence). Trimming took off 9 bases at V and 6 bases at J, with 18 bases between the two ends. This CDR3 has 15 residues. The source is a human donor in a cohort sampled during active COVID-19. The chain has TRBV19 and TRBJ2-6; D is possibly TRBD1 (7 bases). What was sequenced was peripheral blood. The CDR3 DNA sequence: TGTGCCAGCTGCGGGGACAGCCGAGCGGCCAACGTCCTGACTTTC. This codes for CASCGDSRAANVLTF.